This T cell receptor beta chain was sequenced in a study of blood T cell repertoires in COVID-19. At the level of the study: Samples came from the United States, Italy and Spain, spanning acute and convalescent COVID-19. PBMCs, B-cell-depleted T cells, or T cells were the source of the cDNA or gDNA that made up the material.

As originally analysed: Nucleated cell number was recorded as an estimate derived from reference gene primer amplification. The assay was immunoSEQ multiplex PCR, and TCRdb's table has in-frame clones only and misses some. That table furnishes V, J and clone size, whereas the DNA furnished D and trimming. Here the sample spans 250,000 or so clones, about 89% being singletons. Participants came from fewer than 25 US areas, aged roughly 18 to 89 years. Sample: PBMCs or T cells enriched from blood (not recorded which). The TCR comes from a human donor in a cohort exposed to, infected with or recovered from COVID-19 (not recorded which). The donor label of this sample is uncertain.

CDR3 loop: CASTTGATEAFF. The DNA for the CDR3 is TGTGCCAGCACCACTGGGGCGACTGAAGCTTTCTTT. The V and J genes are TRBV2 and TRBJ1-1, with D possibly TRBD1 on 5 matching bases. Germline CDR1 and CDR2: SNHLY and FYNNEI. The CDR3 consists of 12 residues. With 7 bases removed from V and 5 bases from J, the gap between germline ends came to 11 bases.